One sample yielded the 25 T cell receptor beta chains listed below, sequenced in a study of blood T cell repertoires in COVID-19. Some clones are missing from TCRdb's copy, which holds only in-frame ones; the method was immunoSEQ multiplex PCR. This sample has roughly 56,000 clones, with about 89% found just once. Sequenced sample: peripheral blood. Source of these receptors: a human donor in a cohort sampled during active COVID-19.

The rearrangement uses TRBV4-1 and TRBJ1-4; 8 bases agree with TRBD1. The CDR3 consists of 15 residues. The V gene's germline CDR1 is MGHRA and CDR2 YSYEKL. With 5 bases clipped from V and 8 bases from J, the junction kept 10 bases outside the gene matches. DNA of the CDR3: TGCGCCAGCAGCAGAACAGGGGGAGCGGGGGAAAAACTGTTTTTT. Residues: CASSRTGGAGEKLFF.

The genes are TRBV24-1 and TRBJ1-1, with D perhaps TRBD1 (6 bases). The V gene's germline CDR1 is KGHDR and CDR2 SFDVKD. V dropped 3 bases and J dropped 1 base, with 20 bases sitting between them. The CDR3 extends over 18 amino acids. The CDR3 region has the DNA TGTGCCACCAGTGATGGCCCCCGCGTAAACAGGGAGAACACTGAAGCTTTCTTT. Its protein product is CATSDGPRVNRENTEAFF.

CDR3 sequence reads: CASSWGGPAGGRGANVLTF. As DNA, the CDR3 is TGTGCCAGCAGCTGGGGTGGACCAGCGGGGGGGCGCGGGGCCAACGTCCTGACTTTC. The genes are TRBV5-4 and TRBJ2-6; TRBD2 matches 10 bases. The V and J ends lost 3 bases and 4 bases, in that order; junction bases with no gene match: 13. The CDR3 loop spans 19 amino acids. Germline assignment: CDR1 SGHNT and CDR2 YYREEE (reference sequence).

The CDR3 sequence: CASSRGLYQPQHF. CDR3 DNA: TGTGCCAGCAGCAGGGGTTTGTATCAGCCCCAGCATTTT. The genes are TRBV3-1 (or the pseudogene TRBV3-2) and TRBJ1-5, with TRBD1 as a possible D gene (5 bases). V lost 5 bases to trimming and J lost 5 bases, with 10 bases between them. This CDR3 region has 13 residues. The germline V gene encodes CDR1 LGHDT and CDR2 YNNKEL (reference sequence).

The J gene is TRBJ2-1, the V gene TRBV9; a possible D gene is TRBD2 (7 bases). Germline V CDR1 and CDR2: SGDLS, YYNGEE. The CDR3 is 16 amino acids. Trimming left V 0 bases short and J 4 bases short, with 14 bases between. The CDR3 loop is CASSVEGGRFYNEQFF. The CDR3 nucleotides are TGTGCCAGCAGCGTAGAGGGGGGGCGATTTTACAATGAGCAGTTCTTC.

CDR3 DNA sequence: TGTGCCATCAAGGACAGGGAGGGAGATACGCAGTATTTT. It encodes CAIKDREGDTQYF. The V call is TRBV10-3, the J call TRBJ2-3, with D tentatively TRBD1 (8 bases). Germline V gives CDR1 ENHRY, CDR2 SYGVKD. The CDR3 is 13 amino acids. Trimming pared 7 bases from V and 5 bases from J, leaving 13 bases between.

The count of this clone is one. The CDR3 is CAWSRGVDTEAFF. The CDR3, as DNA: TGTGCCTGGAGCCGGGGTGTGGACACTGAAGCTTTCTTT. The chain recombines TRBV30 with TRBJ1-1; D unresolved. Germline assignment: CDR1 GTSNPN and CDR2 SVGIG (reference sequence). The ends were cut back, 3 bases at V and 3 bases at J, with 11 bases in the middle. The CDR3 extends over 13 amino acids. Variable domain in full (rest from reference TRBV30 and TRBJ1-1): SQTIHQWPATLVQPVGSPLSLECTVEGTSNPNLYWYRQAAGRGLQLLFYSVGIGQISSEVPQNLSASRPQDRQFILSSKKLLLSDSGFYLCAWSRGVDTEAFFGQGTRLTVV.

This rearrangement joins TRBV7-7 to TRBJ2-7; 8 nucleotides align to TRBD2. The CDR3 has 15 residues. The V gene's germline CDR1 is SSHAT and CDR2 FNYEAQ (reference sequence). Germline trimming cut 5 bases from V and 2 bases from J; bases unmatched to any gene: 8. The CDR3 coding sequence is TGTGCCAGCAGCCTCCGCGGGACTAGAACCTACGAGCAGTACTTC. This sequence encodes CASSLRGTRTYEQYF.

The chain has TRBV18 and TRBJ2-3, with D maybe TRBD1 (6 bases). The CDR3 runs 14 residues. CDR1 is KGHSH, CDR2 LQKENI, per germline. The V end was cut by 4 bases, the J end by 0 bases, with 8 bases between. The CDR3 sequence is CASSHGTSTDTQYF. Here the CDR3 DNA reads TGTGCCAGCTCACACGGGACAAGCACAGATACGCAGTATTTT.

The chain joins TRBV19 to TRBJ1-1, with D tentatively TRBD1 (5 bases). V lost 5 bases to trimming and J lost 1 base, with 11 bases between them. Germline lookup yields CDR1 LNHDA and CDR2 SQIVND (reference sequence). The CDR3 loop spans 14 amino acids. The CDR3 DNA reads as TGTGCCAGTAGTTTCCAGGGTGGGAACACTGAAGCTTTCTTT. It encodes CASSFQGGNTEAFF. Using reference TRBV19 and TRBJ1-1 for the parts outside the CDR3, the full variable domain is DGGITQSPKYLFRKEGQNVTLSCEQNLNHDAMYWYRQDPGQGLRLIYYSQIVNDFQKGDIAEGYSVSREKKESFPLTVTSAQKNPTAFYLCASSFQGGNTEAFFGQGTRLTVV.

V gene TRBV9 combines with J gene TRBJ2-7, with D possibly being TRBD1 (7 bases). The germline CDR1 and CDR2 sequences are SGDLS and YYNGEE. The CDR3 is 13 residues long. With 4 bases removed from V and 6 bases from J, the gap between germline ends came to 14 bases. The CDR3 reads CASSPRQGGEQYF. The CDR3 nucleotides are TGTGCCAGCAGCCCCCGACAGGGAGGCGAGCAGTACTTC.

CDR3 region: CASSLQGPRYGYTF. The DNA of the CDR3 is TGTGCCAGCAGCTTACAGGGCCCTAGGTATGGCTACACCTTC. This chain connects TRBV7-2 to TRBJ1-2; D may be TRBD1 (5 bases). CDR1 is SGHTA and CDR2 is FQGNSA in the germline V gene. V lost 2 bases and J lost 5, with 12 bases in between. This CDR3 comprises 14 residues. The whole variable domain, remainder taken from reference TRBV7-2 and TRBJ1-2, is GAGVSQSPSNKVTEKGKDVELRCDPISGHTALYWYRQSLGQGLEFLIYFQGNSAPDKSGLPSDRFSAERTGGSVSTLTIQRTQQEDSAVYLCASSLQGPRYGYTFGSGTRLTVV.

The rearrangement links TRBV15 to TRBJ1-4, with D possibly matching TRBD1 (5 bases). This CDR3 has 13 residues. The germline gives CDR1 LNHNV, CDR2 YYDKDF (reference sequence). Deletions cut 0 bases from V and 15 bases from J, with 14 bases between. CDR3 sequence reads: CATSRDRGGFLFF. As DNA, the CDR3 is TGTGCCACCAGCAGAGATCGGGGGGGGTTCTTGTTTTTT.

The chain employs TRBV11-2 and TRBJ2-7; the D is unclear. Germline V gives CDR1 SGHAT, CDR2 FQNNGV. The CDR3 sequence is 11 residues long. Trimming removed 3 bases from V and 7 bases from J, with 7 bases in between. CDR3 sequence (DNA): TGTGCCAGCAGCTTGGCCTGGGAGCAGTACTTC. It codes for CASSLAWEQYF.

J is TRBJ2-3 and V is TRBV3-1 (or the pseudogene TRBV3-2), with 12 bases that match TRBD2. There are 17 residues in the CDR3. Trimming cost V 3 bases and J 0 bases; bases outside gene matches: 4. CDR1 is LGHDT and CDR2 is YNNKEL in the germline V gene (reference sequence). In DNA, the CDR3 is TGTGCCAGCAGCCAGAGGACTAGCGGGGATAGCACAGATACGCAGTATTTT. It yields the protein CASSQRTSGDSTDTQYF.

V usage is TRBV5-1 and J usage is TRBJ2-5, with D possibly matching TRBD2 (5 bases). The CDR3 contains 14 residues. V lost 1 base to trimming and J lost 6 bases, with 13 bases between them. Germline values: CDR1 SGHRS, CDR2 YFSETQ. Here the CDR3 DNA reads TGCGCCAGCAGCTTGTATGGGTCGGGGAAGACCCAGTACTTC. Protein product: CASSLYGSGKTQYF.

This clone was observed a handful of times. The rearrangement joins TRBV7-9 to TRBJ2-7; no definite D call. The CDR3 is 14 amino acids. The germline gives CDR1 SEHNR, CDR2 FQNEAQ (reference sequence). The V gene lost 5 bases and the J gene lost 2 bases, with 13 bases spanning the gap. The CDR3 nucleotides are TGTGCCAGCAGCCTACTGTCAGGCCCCTACGAGCAGTACTTC. Its translation: CASSLLSGPYEQYF. Full variable domain (rest looked up from reference TRBV7-9 and TRBJ2-7): DTGVSQNPRHKITKRGQNVTFRCDPISEHNRLYWYRQTLGQGPEFLTYFQNEAQLEKSRLLSDRFSAERPKGSFSTLEIQRTEQGDSAMYLCASSLLSGPYEQYFGPGTRLTVT.

This rearrangement joins TRBV11-3 to TRBJ2-2; D is undetermined. CDR3 size: 14 residues. Trimming shortened V by 5 bases and J by 1 base, and 8 bases separated the two germline ends. CDR1 and CDR2 (germline): SGHNT, YENEEA. CDR3 in amino acids: CASSQRRNTGELFF. CDR3 sequence (DNA): TGTGCCAGCAGCCAAAGGAGGAACACCGGGGAGCTGTTTTTT. Full variable domain (remainder filled in from reference TRBV11-3 and TRBJ2-2): EAGVVQSPRYKIIEKKQPVAFWCNPISGHNTLYWYLQNLGQGPELLIRYENEEAVDDSQLPKDRFSAERLKGVDSTLKIQPAELGDSAVYLCASSQRRNTGELFFGEGSRLTVL.

The chain employs TRBV4-3 and TRBJ1-4; 7 bases are a match to TRBD1. CDR3 length: 17 residues. The V segment lost 1 base and the J segment 3 bases; nucleotides outside the gene matches: 8. Looked up from germline, CDR1 is LGHNA and CDR2 is YSLEER. The chain's CDR3 is CASSQVVTGKANEKLFF. Written as DNA, the CDR3 is TGCGCCAGCAGCCAAGTAGTGACAGGGAAGGCTAATGAAAAACTGTTTTTT.

The chain carries TRBV4-3 and TRBJ1-2, with TRBD1 identical over 9 bases. The junction had 13 bases not matched to a gene; V was cut back by 4 bases and J by 4 bases. The CDR3 loop spans 17 amino acids. From germline, CDR1 is LGHNA and CDR2 YSLEER. DNA of the CDR3: TGCGCCAGCAGCCTAATATTCCGGGACAGGGATGTCTATGGCTACACCTTC. Its translation is CASSLIFRDRDVYGYTF.

The rearrangement joins TRBV6-5 to TRBJ2-2, with 9 bases matching TRBD1. The V gene end was trimmed by 2 bases and the J gene end by 1 base; junction bases not matched to a gene: 2. From germline, CDR1 is MNHEY and CDR2 SVGAGI. This CDR3 spans 16 amino acids. CDR3 DNA: TGTGCCAGCAGTTACGGGGACAGGGAGAACACCGGGGAGCTGTTTTTT. Encoded protein: CASSYGDRENTGELFF.

The genes are TRBV6-1 and TRBJ1-6, with TRBD1 matching over 8 bases. The V gene's germline CDR1 is MNHNS and CDR2 SASEGT. This CDR3 is built from 13 residues. The junction had 0 bases not matched to a gene; V was cut back by 2 bases and J by 9 bases. In DNA form, the CDR3 reads TGTGCCAGCAGTGAAACAGGGGGTTCACCCCTCCACTTT. This encodes CASSETGGSPLHF.

V gene TRBV6-2 or TRBV6-3 combines with J gene TRBJ2-5, with D possibly matching TRBD1 (5 bases). The CDR3 covers 15 residues. The germline V gene has CDR1 MNHEY and CDR2 SVGEGT. V lost 5 bases, J lost 4 bases, and 17 bases lay in between. For the CDR3, the DNA is TGTGCCAGCAGTCTAAGGCAGGGTTTGGGAGAGACCCAGTACTTC. It encodes CASSLRQGLGETQYF.

The genes are TRBV6-6 and TRBJ1-2; TRBD1 aligns across 7 bases. This CDR3 is 16 amino acids long. The ends lost 2 bases at V and 0 bases at J; junction bases unmatched: 6. Germline CDR1 is MNHNY and CDR2 is SVGAGI (reference sequence). This chain's CDR3 is CASSYGGTVPNYGYTF. As DNA, the CDR3 is TGTGCCAGCAGTTACGGGGGGACAGTTCCTAACTATGGCTACACCTTC.

This clone showed up just once. This chain uses TRBV27 with TRBJ2-1; 7 bases fit TRBD2. The CDR3 runs to 13 residues. Germline CDR1 is MNHEY and CDR2 is SMNVEV (reference sequence). Trimming cost V 5 bases and J 5 bases; bases outside gene matches: 3. The CDR3 region is CASSRAGNNEQFF. The CDR3 nucleotides read TGTGCCAGCAGTAGAGCGGGGAACAATGAGCAGTTCTTC.